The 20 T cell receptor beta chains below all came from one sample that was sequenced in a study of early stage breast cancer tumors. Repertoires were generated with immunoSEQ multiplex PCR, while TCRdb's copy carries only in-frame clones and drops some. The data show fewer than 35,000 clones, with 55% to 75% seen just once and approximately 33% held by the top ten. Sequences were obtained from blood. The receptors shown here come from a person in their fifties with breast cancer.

The CDR3 reads CASSLNGRVETQYF. The CDR3 nucleotides are TGTGCCAGCAGCTTAAACGGCAGGGTGGAGACCCAGTACTTC. The rearrangement links TRBV7-3 to TRBJ2-5, with a tentative D call TRBD1 (5 bases). Germline V gene sequence: CDR1 SGHTA, CDR2 FQGTGA. This CDR3 has 14 amino acids. The V gene lost 1 base and the J gene lost 5 bases, with 11 bases spanning the gap.

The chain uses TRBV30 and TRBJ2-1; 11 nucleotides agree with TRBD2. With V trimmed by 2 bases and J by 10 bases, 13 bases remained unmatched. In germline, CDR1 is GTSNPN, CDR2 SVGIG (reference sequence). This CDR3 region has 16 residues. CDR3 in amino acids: CAWSQPNRLAGYEQFF. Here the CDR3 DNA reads TGTGCCTGGAGTCAGCCCAACCGACTAGCGGGATACGAGCAGTTCTTC. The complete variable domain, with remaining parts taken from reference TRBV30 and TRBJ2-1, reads SQTIHQWPATLVQPVGSPLSLECTVEGTSNPNLYWYRQAAGRGLQLLFYSVGIGQISSEVPQNLSASRPQDRQFILSSKKLLLSDSGFYLCAWSQPNRLAGYEQFFGPGTRLTVL.

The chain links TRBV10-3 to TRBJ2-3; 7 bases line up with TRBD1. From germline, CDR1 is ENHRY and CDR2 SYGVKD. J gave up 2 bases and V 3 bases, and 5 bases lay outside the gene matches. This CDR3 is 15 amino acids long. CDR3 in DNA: TGTGCCATCAGTGAACTGGACAGGCCCACAGATACGCAGTATTTT. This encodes CAISELDRPTDTQYF.

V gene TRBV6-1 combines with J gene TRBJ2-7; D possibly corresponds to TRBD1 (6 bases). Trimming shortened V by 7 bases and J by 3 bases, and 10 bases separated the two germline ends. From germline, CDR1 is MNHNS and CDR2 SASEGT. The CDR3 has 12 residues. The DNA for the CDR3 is TGTGCCAGCACACAGGGAAGCTACGAGCAGTACTTC. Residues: CASTQGSYEQYF.

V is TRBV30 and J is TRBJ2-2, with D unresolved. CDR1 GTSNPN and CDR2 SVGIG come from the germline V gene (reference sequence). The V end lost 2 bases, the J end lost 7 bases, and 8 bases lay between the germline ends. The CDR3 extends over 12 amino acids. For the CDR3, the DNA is TGTGCCTGGAGTCTTAGGTTCGGGGAGCTGTTTTTT. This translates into CAWSLRFGELFF. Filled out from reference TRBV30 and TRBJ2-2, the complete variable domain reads SQTIHQWPATLVQPVGSPLSLECTVEGTSNPNLYWYRQAAGRGLQLLFYSVGIGQISSEVPQNLSASRPQDRQFILSSKKLLLSDSGFYLCAWSLRFGELFFGEGSRLTVL.

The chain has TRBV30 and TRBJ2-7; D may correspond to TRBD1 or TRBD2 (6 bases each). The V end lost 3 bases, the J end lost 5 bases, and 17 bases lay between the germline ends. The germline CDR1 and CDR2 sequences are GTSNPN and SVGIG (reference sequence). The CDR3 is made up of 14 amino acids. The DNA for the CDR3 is TGTGCCTGGAGACAGGGCGGGAATTGGGACGAGCAGTACTTC. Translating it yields CAWRQGGNWDEQYF.

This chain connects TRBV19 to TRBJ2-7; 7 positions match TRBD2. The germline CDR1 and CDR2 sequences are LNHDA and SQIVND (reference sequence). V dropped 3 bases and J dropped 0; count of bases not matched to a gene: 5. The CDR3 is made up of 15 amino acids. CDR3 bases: TGTGCCAGTAGTATCCAGAGGGACTACTCCTACGAGCAGTACTTC. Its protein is CASSIQRDYSYEQYF.

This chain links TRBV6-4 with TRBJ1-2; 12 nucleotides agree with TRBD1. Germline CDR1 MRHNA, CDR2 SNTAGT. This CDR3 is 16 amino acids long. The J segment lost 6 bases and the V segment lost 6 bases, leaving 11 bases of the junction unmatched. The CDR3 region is CASRTGTGGVRDGYTF. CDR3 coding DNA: TGTGCCAGCAGGACCGGGACAGGGGGCGTGCGGGATGGCTACACCTTC.

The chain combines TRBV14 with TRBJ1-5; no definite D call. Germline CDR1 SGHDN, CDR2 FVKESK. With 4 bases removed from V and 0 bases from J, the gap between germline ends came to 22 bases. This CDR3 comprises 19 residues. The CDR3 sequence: CASSPTSQERIDSNQPQHF. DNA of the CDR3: TGTGCCAGCAGCCCGACGAGTCAGGAACGAATAGATAGCAATCAGCCCCAGCATTTT.

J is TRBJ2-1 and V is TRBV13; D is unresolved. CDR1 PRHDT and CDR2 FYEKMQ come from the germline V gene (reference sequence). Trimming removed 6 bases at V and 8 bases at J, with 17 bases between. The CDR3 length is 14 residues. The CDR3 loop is CASRPVQIGHEQFF. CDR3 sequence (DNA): TGTGCCAGCAGGCCCGTGCAAATCGGCCATGAGCAGTTCTTC.

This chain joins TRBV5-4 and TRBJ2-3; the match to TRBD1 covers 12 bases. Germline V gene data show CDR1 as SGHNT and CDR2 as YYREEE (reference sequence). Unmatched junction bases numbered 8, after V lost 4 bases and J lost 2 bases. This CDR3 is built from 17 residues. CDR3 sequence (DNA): TGTGCCAGCAGCAGTGGGGGGACAGGGGGCCTCACAGATACGCAGTATTTT. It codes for CASSSGGTGGLTDTQYF.

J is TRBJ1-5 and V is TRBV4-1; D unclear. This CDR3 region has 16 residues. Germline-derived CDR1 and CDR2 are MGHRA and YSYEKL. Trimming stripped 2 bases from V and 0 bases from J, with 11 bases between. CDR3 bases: TGCGCCAGCAGCCAACTGGCAGCGGGTAGCAATCAGCCCCAGCATTTT. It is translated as CASSQLAAGSNQPQHF.

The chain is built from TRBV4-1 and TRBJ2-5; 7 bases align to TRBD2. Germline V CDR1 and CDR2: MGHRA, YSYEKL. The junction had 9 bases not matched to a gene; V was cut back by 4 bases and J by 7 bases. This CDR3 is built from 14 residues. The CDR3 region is CASSPGTTRGTQYF. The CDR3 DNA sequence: TGCGCCAGCAGCCCGGGGACTACGCGAGGGACCCAGTACTTC.

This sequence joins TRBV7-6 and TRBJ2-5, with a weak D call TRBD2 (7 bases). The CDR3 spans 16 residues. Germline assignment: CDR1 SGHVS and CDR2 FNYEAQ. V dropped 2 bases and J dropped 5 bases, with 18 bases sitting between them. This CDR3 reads CASSLHSGGARETQYF. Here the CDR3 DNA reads TGTGCCAGCAGCTTACATTCGGGGGGCGCGCGGGAGACCCAGTACTTC.

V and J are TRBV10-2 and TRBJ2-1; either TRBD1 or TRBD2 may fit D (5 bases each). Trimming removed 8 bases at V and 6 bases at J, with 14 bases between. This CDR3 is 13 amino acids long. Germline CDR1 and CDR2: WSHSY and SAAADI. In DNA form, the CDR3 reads TGCGCCAGCGGGACGGGCACCGTCAATGAGCAGTTCTTC. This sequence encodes CASGTGTVNEQFF.

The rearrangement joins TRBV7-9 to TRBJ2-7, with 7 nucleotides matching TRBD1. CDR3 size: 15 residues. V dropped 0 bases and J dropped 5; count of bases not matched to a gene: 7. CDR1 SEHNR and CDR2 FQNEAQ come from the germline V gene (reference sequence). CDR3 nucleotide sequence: TGTGCCAGCAGCTTAGCGACAGGGATCGCGCACGAGCAGTACTTC. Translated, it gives CASSLATGIAHEQYF.

The CDR3 is CASSYGSPATDTQYF. CDR3 DNA: TGTGCCAGCAGTTACGGTTCGCCCGCCACAGATACGCAGTATTTT. The chain links TRBV6-5 to TRBJ2-3; D uncertain. This CDR3 is 15 amino acids long. In germline, CDR1 is MNHEY, CDR2 SVGAGI. V lost 2 bases and J 2 bases, leaving 11 bases between the germline ends.

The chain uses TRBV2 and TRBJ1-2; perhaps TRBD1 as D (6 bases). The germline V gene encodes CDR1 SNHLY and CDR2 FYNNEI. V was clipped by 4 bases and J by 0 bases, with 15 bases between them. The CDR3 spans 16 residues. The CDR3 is CASSVGGRGANYGYTF. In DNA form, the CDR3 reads TGTGCCAGCAGTGTGGGGGGCAGGGGAGCTAACTATGGCTACACCTTC.

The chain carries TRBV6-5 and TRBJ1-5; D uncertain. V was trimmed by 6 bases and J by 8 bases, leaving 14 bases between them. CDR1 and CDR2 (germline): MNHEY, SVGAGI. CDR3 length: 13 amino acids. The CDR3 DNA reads TGTGCCAGCAGACCTACATTCTCTGAGCCCCAGCATTTT. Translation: CASRPTFSEPQHF.

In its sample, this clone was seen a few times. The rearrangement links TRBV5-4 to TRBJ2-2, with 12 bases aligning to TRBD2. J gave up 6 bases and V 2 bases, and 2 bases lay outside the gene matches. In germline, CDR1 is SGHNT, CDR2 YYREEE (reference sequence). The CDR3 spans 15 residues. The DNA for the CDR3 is TGTGCCAGCAGCTTCGGGACTAGCGGGCCCGGGGAGCTGTTTTTT. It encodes CASSFGTSGPGELFF.